This record covers a single TCR beta chain. What it recognizes is unknown. The sample comes from a study of T cell responses to AZD1222 COVID-19 vaccine. Study details: Pooled samples include second doses given at about 4 or 12 weeks.

Per the germline V gene, CDR1 is LGHNT and CDR2 is FRNRAP. V gave up 3 bases and J gave up 4 bases, with 4 bases separating them. CDR3 length: 12 residues. Study results and caveats: CD4 TCRs linked to vaccination spanned spike, dominating at 160-218 and 743-854. The donors showed a predominance of white British ancestry and of females, with possible underestimation of clonal diversity. Reports say nearly half of spike-specific TCRs go after unmutated variant regions.

Sequenced by immunoSEQ multiplex PCR; TCRdb stores in-frame clones only, minus some. Of 82,000 or so clones detected, more than 90% appear once; the ten largest clones hold roughly 5%. The chain recombines TRBV12-5 with TRBJ2-1; D uncertain. The source is an adult in good health. This sample comprised peripheral blood, obtained on day 0 of AZD1222 vaccination. The DNA for the CDR3 is TGTGCTAGTGGTTTTGGGTACAATGAGCAGTTCTTC. This gives the protein CASGFGYNEQFF.